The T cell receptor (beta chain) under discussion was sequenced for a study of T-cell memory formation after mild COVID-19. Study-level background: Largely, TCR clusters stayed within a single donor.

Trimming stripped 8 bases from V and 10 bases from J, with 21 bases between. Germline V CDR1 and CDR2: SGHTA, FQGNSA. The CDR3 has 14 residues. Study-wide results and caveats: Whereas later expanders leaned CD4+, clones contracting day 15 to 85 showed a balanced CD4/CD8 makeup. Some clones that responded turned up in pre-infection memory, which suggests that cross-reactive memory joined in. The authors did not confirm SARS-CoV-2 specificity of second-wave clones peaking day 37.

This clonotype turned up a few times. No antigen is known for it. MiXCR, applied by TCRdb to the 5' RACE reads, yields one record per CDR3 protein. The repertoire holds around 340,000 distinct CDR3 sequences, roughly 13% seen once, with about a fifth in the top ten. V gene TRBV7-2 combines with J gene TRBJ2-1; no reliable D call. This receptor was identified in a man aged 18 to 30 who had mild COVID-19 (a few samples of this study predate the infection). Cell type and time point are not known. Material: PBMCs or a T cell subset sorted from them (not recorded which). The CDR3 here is CASQTQPGPREQFF. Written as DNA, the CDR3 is TGTGCCAGCCAAACCCAACCGGGCCCTCGGGAGCAGTTCTTC.